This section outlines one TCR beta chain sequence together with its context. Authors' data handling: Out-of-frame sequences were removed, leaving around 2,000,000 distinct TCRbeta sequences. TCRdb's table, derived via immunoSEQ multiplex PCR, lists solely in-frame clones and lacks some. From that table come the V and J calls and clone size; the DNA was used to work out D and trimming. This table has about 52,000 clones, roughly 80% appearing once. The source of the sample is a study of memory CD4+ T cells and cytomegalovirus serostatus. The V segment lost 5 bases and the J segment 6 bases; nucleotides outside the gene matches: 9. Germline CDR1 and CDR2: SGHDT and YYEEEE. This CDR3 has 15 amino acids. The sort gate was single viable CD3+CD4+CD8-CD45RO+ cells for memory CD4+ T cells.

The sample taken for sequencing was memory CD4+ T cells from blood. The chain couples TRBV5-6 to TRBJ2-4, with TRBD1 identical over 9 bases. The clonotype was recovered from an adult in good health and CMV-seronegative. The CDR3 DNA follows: TGTGCCAGCAGTCACCCCGGGACAGGGAGAAACATTCAGTACTTC. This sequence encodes CASSHPGTGRNIQYF.